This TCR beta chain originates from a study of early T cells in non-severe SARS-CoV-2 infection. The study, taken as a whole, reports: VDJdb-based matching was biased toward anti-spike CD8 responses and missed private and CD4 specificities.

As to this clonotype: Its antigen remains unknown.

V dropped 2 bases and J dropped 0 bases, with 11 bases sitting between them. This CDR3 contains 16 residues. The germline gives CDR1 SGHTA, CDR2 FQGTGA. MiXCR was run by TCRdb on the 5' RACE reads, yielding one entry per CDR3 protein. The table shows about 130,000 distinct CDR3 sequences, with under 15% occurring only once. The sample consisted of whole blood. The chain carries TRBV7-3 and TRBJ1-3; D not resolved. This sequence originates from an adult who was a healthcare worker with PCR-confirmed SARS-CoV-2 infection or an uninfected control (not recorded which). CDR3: CASSLGSASSGNTIYF. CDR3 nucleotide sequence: TGTGCCAGCAGCTTAGGTTCAGCATCCTCTGGAAACACCATATATTTT.